The 30 T cell receptor beta chains below come from one sample, sequenced in a study of long-term antiretroviral therapy in people with HIV. Version v3.0 of the immunoSEQ assay was performed at survey level. Sequencing used immunoSEQ multiplex PCR; TCRdb keeps in-frame clones, though not all of them. The table includes 30,000 to 40,000 clones, roughly 80% detected once. This specimen was unsorted PBMCs, taken 1.5 years after starting antiretroviral therapy. Receptors were obtained from a young man with HIV.

This rearrangement joins TRBV7-2 to TRBJ2-7, with 10 bases aligning to TRBD2. The CDR3 loop spans 13 amino acids. Unmatched junction bases numbered 4, after V lost 8 bases and J lost 3 bases. Germline lookup yields CDR1 SGHTA and CDR2 FQGNSA. The CDR3 loop is CASRWTSGYEQYF. The CDR3 region has the DNA TGTGCCAGCCGATGGACTAGCGGCTACGAGCAGTACTTC.

This clone was observed once. The chain couples TRBV27 to TRBJ2-3, with TRBD2 matching 7 bases. With 2 bases clipped from V and 2 bases from J, the junction kept 10 bases outside the gene matches. This CDR3 spans 17 amino acids. Germline V gene data show CDR1 as MNHEY and CDR2 as SMNVEV (reference sequence). CDR3 protein: CASSLLGAGAFTDTQYF. The CDR3 DNA is TGTGCCAGCAGTTTACTTGGGGCGGGAGCCTTCACAGATACGCAGTATTTT.

This chain uses TRBV25-1 with TRBJ1-1, with D unresolved. The CDR3 totals 12 residues. Looked up from germline, CDR1 is MGHDK and CDR2 is SYGVNS. V was pared by 9 bases and J by 4 bases, with 12 bases between. In DNA, the CDR3 is TGTGCCAGTGCGGTTAAAGGCACTGAAGCTTTCTTT. Translating gives CASAVKGTEAFF.

V usage is TRBV7-2 and J usage is TRBJ2-7; TRBD1 matches at 7 bases. Germline CDR1 SGHTA, CDR2 FQGNSA. This CDR3 is 18 amino acids long. With 1 base clipped from V and 0 bases from J, the junction kept 12 bases outside the gene matches. Here the CDR3 DNA reads TGTGCCAGCAGCTTAGTTCCCATAATCGGGGACAGCTCCTACGAGCAGTACTTC. This sequence encodes CASSLVPIIGDSSYEQYF.

V usage is TRBV19 and J usage is TRBJ1-1, with D unresolved. V was shortened by 3 bases and J by 1 base, with 9 bases between the two germline ends. The CDR3 is made up of 14 amino acids. CDR1 and CDR2 (germline): LNHDA, SQIVND (reference sequence). CDR3 sequence reads: CASSIGYSNTEAFF. The CDR3, as DNA: TGTGCCAGTAGTATTGGGTACTCGAACACTGAAGCTTTCTTT.

V usage is TRBV11-2 and J usage is TRBJ2-7, with 14 bases aligning to TRBD2. Germline V gene data show CDR1 as SGHAT and CDR2 as FQNNGV. The trim removed 6 bases at V and 4 bases at J, leaving 8 bases unmatched. The length of the CDR3 is 16 residues. The CDR3 spells CASSAQGTSGRYEQYF. The CDR3 DNA is TGTGCCAGCAGTGCACAGGGGACTAGCGGGAGATACGAGCAGTACTTC.

This sequence joins TRBV7-9 and TRBJ1-3; D is unclear. Between the trimmed V and J ends, which lost 5 bases and 0 bases, there was a span of 8 bases. CDR1 and CDR2 (germline): SEHNR, FQNEAQ (reference sequence). The CDR3 has 14 residues. CDR3 loop: CASSLRSSGNTIYF. The CDR3, as DNA: TGTGCCAGCAGCCTGAGGAGCTCTGGAAACACCATATATTTT.

Sample share makes this clone medium-sized. V and J are TRBV29-1 and TRBJ2-7; TRBD1 matches 10 bases. Germline V CDR1 and CDR2: SQVTM, ANQGSEA. This CDR3 contains 14 residues. The trim removed 2 bases at V and 3 bases at J, leaving 4 bases unmatched. The CDR3 region is CSVELGDRGYEQYF. The CDR3, as DNA: TGCAGCGTTGAATTAGGGGACAGGGGCTACGAGCAGTACTTC.

The rearrangement links TRBV6-5 to TRBJ2-1, with D possibly TRBD1 on 5 matching bases. V lost 6 bases to trimming and J lost 6 bases, with 18 bases between them. CDR1 is MNHEY, CDR2 SVGAGI, per germline. This CDR3 spans 15 amino acids. CDR3 protein: CASRAQGDGRNEQFF. Here the CDR3 DNA reads TGTGCCAGCAGGGCCCAGGGTGATGGGCGCAATGAGCAGTTCTTC.

This clone was detected once. V and J are TRBV15 and TRBJ2-4, with D unclear. Trimming took 3 bases from V and 0 from J, leaving 15 bases between them. There are 17 residues in the CDR3. In germline, CDR1 is LNHNV, CDR2 YYDKDF (reference sequence). CDR3 sequence: CATSRRRDELAKNIQYF. CDR3 bases: TGTGCCACCAGCAGGCGGCGAGATGAACTAGCCAAAAACATTCAGTACTTC.

This chain connects TRBV29-1 to TRBJ2-5, with D perhaps matching TRBD2 (5 bases). Germline CDR1 is SQVTM and CDR2 is ANQGSEA. V was clipped by 4 bases and J by 5 bases, with 11 bases between them. This CDR3 region has 12 residues. CDR3 residues: CSVAVRGETQYF. Here the CDR3 DNA reads TGCAGCGTTGCTGTACGAGGGGAGACCCAGTACTTC.

This chain joins TRBV27 and TRBJ1-2; D call uncertain. This CDR3 region has 13 residues. V was clipped by 3 bases and J by 3 bases, with 8 bases between them. The germline V gene encodes CDR1 MNHEY and CDR2 SMNVEV (reference sequence). The CDR3 nucleotides are TGTGCCAGCAGTTTTGCAGTGGACTATGGCTACACCTTC. Its translation is CASSFAVDYGYTF.

The V gene is TRBV2, the J gene TRBJ1-3; 8 positions match TRBD1. This CDR3 has 15 residues. V lost 7 bases to trimming and J lost 0 bases; unmatched junction nucleotides: 5. Germline V lookup: CDR1 SNHLY, CDR2 FYNNEI. This CDR3 is CASKTGASSGNTIYF. DNA of the CDR3: TGTGCCAGCAAGACAGGGGCGAGCTCTGGAAACACCATATATTTT.

This chain links TRBV9 with TRBJ2-7; 14 nucleotides match TRBD2. The CDR3 covers 18 residues. The junction had 14 bases not matched to a gene; V was cut back by 4 bases and J by 5 bases. Germline loops: CDR1 SGDLS, CDR2 YYNGEE. CDR3 sequence: CASSTQPGLAGVAHEQYF. DNA of the CDR3: TGTGCCAGCAGCACCCAACCGGGACTAGCGGGAGTTGCGCACGAGCAGTACTTC.

This clone was seen a handful of times. The chain links TRBV29-1 to TRBJ1-4; 9 bases fit TRBD1. V dropped 7 bases and J dropped 10; count of bases not matched to a gene: 7. The germline V gene has CDR1 SQVTM and CDR2 ANQGSEA. The CDR3 totals 12 residues. The CDR3: CSERTGEGKLFF. The CDR3 region has the DNA TGCAGCGAAAGGACAGGGGAAGGAAAACTGTTTTTT.

The rearrangement uses TRBV29-1 and TRBJ1-2; D may be TRBD1 (6 bases). Trimming removed 3 bases at V and 2 bases at J, with 10 bases between. The CDR3 is made up of 13 amino acids. CDR1 and CDR2 (germline): SQVTM, ANQGSEA. This CDR3 is CSVDGQGNYGYTF. In nucleotides, the CDR3 is TGCAGCGTTGACGGCCAGGGGAACTATGGCTACACCTTC.

This chain uses TRBV7-9 with TRBJ2-7; 8 bases map to TRBD2. The CDR3 contains 16 residues. V trimming: 3 bases; J trimming: 2 bases; junction bases outside the gene matches: 9. CDR1 and CDR2 (germline): SEHNR, FQNEAQ (reference sequence). CDR3 residues: CASSLHLAGFAYEQYF. CDR3 nucleotides: TGTGCCAGCAGCTTGCATTTAGCGGGGTTCGCCTACGAGCAGTACTTC.

The rearrangement uses TRBV7-9 and TRBJ1-2; 8 bases fit TRBD1. The CDR3 contains 15 residues. In germline, CDR1 is SEHNR, CDR2 FQNEAQ (reference sequence). With 3 bases clipped from V and 5 bases from J, the junction kept 8 bases outside the gene matches. The CDR3 is CASSFGQGYLYGYTF. The CDR3 bases are TGTGCCAGCAGCTTCGGACAGGGCTATCTTTATGGCTACACCTTC.

The chain combines TRBV10-2 with TRBJ2-5; maybe TRBD2 (5 bases). The V and J ends lost 2 bases and 3 bases respectively, with 13 bases between them. This CDR3 has 15 amino acids. Germline values: CDR1 WSHSY, CDR2 SAAADI. CDR3 DNA: TGCGCCAGCAGTGAGGTCGCCGGGGAAAAAGAGACCCAGTACTTC. Amino acids: CASSEVAGEKETQYF.

Here the CDR3 DNA reads TGCGCCAGCAGCCAAGACCAAACTAGCGGGTCCACCGGGGAGCTGTTTTTT. It is translated as CASSQDQTSGSTGELFF. This chain links TRBV4-1 with TRBJ2-2; 9 bases are a match to TRBD2. The V and J ends lost 0 bases and 4 bases, in that order; junction bases with no gene match: 6. The length of the CDR3 is 17 residues. Germline V gene lookup returns CDR1 MGHRA and CDR2 YSYEKL.

The chain uses TRBV5-1 and TRBJ1-1; a weak D match, TRBD1 (6 bases). Germline CDR1 and CDR2: SGHRS and YFSETQ. The CDR3 sequence is 13 residues long. Trimming stripped 2 bases from V and 6 bases from J, with 11 bases between. CDR3 sequence reads: CASSFTGHAEAFF. The CDR3 nucleotides read TGCGCCAGCAGCTTCACAGGGCACGCTGAAGCTTTCTTT.

V gene TRBV14 combines with J gene TRBJ1-1; possible D gene TRBD1, 5 bases. The V gene lost 0 bases and the J gene lost 5 bases, with 7 bases spanning the gap. Per germline, CDR1 SGHDN and CDR2 FVKESK. The CDR3 consists of 13 residues. CDR3 nucleotides: TGTGCCAGCAGCCAAGACAGGGAAACTGAAGCTTTCTTT. This encodes CASSQDRETEAFF.

The gene calls are TRBV11-1 and TRBJ1-4, with D hard to call. Germline CDR1 SGHAT, CDR2 FQDESV (reference sequence). V lost 5 bases to trimming and J lost 11 bases, with 15 bases between them. This CDR3 spans 13 amino acids. The CDR3 DNA reads TGTGCCAGCAGCACCTTTGGCTCCGGGAAACTGTTTTTT. It is translated as CASSTFGSGKLFF.

This clone has just a few counts. The chain carries TRBV6-1 and TRBJ1-1, with D perhaps TRBD1 (5 bases). In germline, CDR1 is MNHNS, CDR2 SASEGT. V lost 3 bases and J lost 0, with 11 bases in between. This CDR3 has 15 residues. The CDR3, as DNA: TGTGCCAGCAGTGAGAGGGGCCTCATGAACACTGAAGCTTTCTTT. As protein: CASSERGLMNTEAFF.

This chain uses TRBV19 with TRBJ1-5, with a tentative D call TRBD1 (6 bases). Germline loops: CDR1 LNHDA, CDR2 SQIVND (reference sequence). The ends were cut back, 8 bases at V and 4 bases at J, with 15 bases in the middle. The CDR3 is made up of 14 amino acids. CDR3 amino acids: CASALTGSNQPQHF. The CDR3 nucleotides are TGTGCCAGTGCGTTGACAGGCTCTAATCAGCCCCAGCATTTT.

The chain carries TRBV28 and TRBJ1-1; D is unclear. Per germline, CDR1 MDHEN and CDR2 SYDVKM. The CDR3 sequence is 14 residues long. Trimming removed 5 bases from V and 1 base from J, with 11 bases in between. The CDR3 loop reads CASSLDFQNTEAFF. CDR3 coding DNA: TGTGCCAGCAGTCTGGACTTTCAGAACACTGAAGCTTTCTTT.

The rearrangement joins TRBV5-1 to TRBJ1-2; TRBD1 matches 8 bases. CDR3 size: 16 residues. Germline V gene data show CDR1 as SGHRS and CDR2 as YFSETQ. V trimming: 0 bases; J trimming: 6 bases; junction bases outside the gene matches: 10. As DNA, the CDR3 is TGCGCCAGCAGCTTGGCCGAGGCAGGGGGCTCGGATGGCTACACCTTC. The encoded protein is CASSLAEAGGSDGYTF.

The V call is TRBV5-1, the J call TRBJ2-1, with a tentative D call TRBD2 (5 bases). The V end lost 4 bases, the J end lost 7 bases, and 15 bases lay between the germline ends. CDR1 and CDR2 (germline): SGHRS, YFSETQ. The CDR3 has 14 residues. CDR3 nucleotide sequence: TGCGCCAGCAGCACGGGCCCATCGGGGAATGAGCAGTTCTTC. Translation gives CASSTGPSGNEQFF.

The chain carries TRBV9 and TRBJ2-3; the D is unclear. Germline V gives CDR1 SGDLS, CDR2 YYNGEE. Deletions cut 3 bases from V and 0 bases from J, with 8 bases between. The CDR3 covers 14 residues. The CDR3 DNA is TGTGCCAGCAGCGCCCGCTCTAGCACAGATACGCAGTATTTT. Residues: CASSARSSTDTQYF.

The chain is built from TRBV27 and TRBJ1-1; D is ambiguous. The germline V and J ends were trimmed by 7 bases and 6 bases, with 15 bases remaining between them. From germline, CDR1 is MNHEY and CDR2 SMNVEV (reference sequence). CDR3 length equals 13 residues. The CDR3 coding sequence is TGTGCCAGCAACCTCCGGGCCCACTCTGAAGCTTTCTTT. Encoded protein: CASNLRAHSEAFF.